Below are 4 T cell receptor beta chains sequenced from a single sample in a study of beta chain features in type 1 diabetes. Overall study findings and caveats: Moderate yet significant TCRB CDR3 shortening was seen in Type 1 diabetes patients in all four CD4+ subsets.

The study reverse transcribed the entire isolated RNA, so it sequenced expressed TCRB transcripts. Sequenced by immunoSEQ multiplex PCR; TCRdb stores in-frame clones only, minus some. In the table there are roughly 230,000 clones, about 11% of which are singletons. These receptors' antigens are unknown. The material sequenced was naive CD4+ T cells from blood. The receptors come from a young man with type 1 diabetes.

This clone was counted only a few times. Here the CDR3 reads CASSSRRTEAFF. The CDR3 coding sequence is TGTGCCAGCAGTTCCCGGAGGACTGAAGCTTTCTTT. J is TRBJ1-1 and V is TRBV6-5; D remains unclear. The CDR3 runs 12 residues. Between the trimmed V and J ends, which lost 4 bases and 5 bases, there was a span of 8 bases. From germline, CDR1 is MNHEY and CDR2 SVGAGI.

The gene calls are TRBV7-2 and TRBJ2-3, with 9 bases matching TRBD2. The CDR3 spans 16 residues. V trimming: 3 bases; J trimming: 2 bases; junction bases outside the gene matches: 6. The germline V gene encodes CDR1 SGHTA and CDR2 FQGNSA. As DNA, the CDR3 is TGTGCCAGCAGCTTCGGGCTAGCGGGGAACACAGATACGCAGTATTTT. This encodes CASSFGLAGNTDTQYF.

This sequence joins TRBV5-1 and TRBJ2-3; tentatively, D is TRBD2 (6 bases). Trimming removed 0 bases at V and 2 bases at J, with 10 bases between. Germline assignment: CDR1 SGHRS and CDR2 YFSETQ. CDR3 length: 15 residues. CDR3 bases: TGCGCCAGCAGCTTGGCGGCGGGGTTCACAGATACGCAGTATTTT. Translated, it gives CASSLAAGFTDTQYF.

V gene TRBV4-3 combines with J gene TRBJ2-4; TRBD2 matches 9 bases. The CDR3 is 22 amino acids. Unmatched junction bases numbered 18, after V lost 0 bases and J lost 0 bases. The germline V gene has CDR1 LGHNA and CDR2 YSLEER. The CDR3 DNA reads TGCGCCAGCAGCCAAGATGCCCTGTCTGCGCTAGCGGGGTCACTAGCCAAAAACATTCAGTACTTC. Amino acid sequence: CASSQDALSALAGSLAKNIQYF.